The T cell receptor (beta chain) described here comes from a study of graft-versus-host responses after intestinal transplantation. Study findings and constraints: The study associated peak circulating GvH clone levels with early post-transplant HvG declines. Allograft clonal ratios (graft-versus-host to host-versus-graft) were high in patients who had graft-donor T cell macrochimerism. The recipient marrow held GvH clones, and some of them showed up first in ileum or blood.

The assay was immunoSEQ multiplex PCR, and TCRdb's table has in-frame clones only and misses some. The sample comprises 13,000 to 15,000 clones, 90% to 95% of which are singletons, and 0.71% rests with the top ten. V was clipped by 5 bases and J by 5 bases, with 13 bases between them. CDR3 length: 14 residues. The V gene's germline CDR1 is SGHNT and CDR2 YENEEA. Note on this clone: What it recognizes is unknown.

The sample was PBMCs, taken 9 days after transplant. J is TRBJ2-1 and V is TRBV11-3; D might be TRBD1 (6 bases). The receptor was derived from a human patient who received an intestinal transplant, so some T cells may come from the graft donor. CDR3 nucleotides: TGTGCCAGCAGCACCCCGGACAGCCACAATGAGCAGTTCTTC. Protein: CASSTPDSHNEQFF. The full variable domain, in which reference TRBV11-3 and TRBJ2-1 provide the parts outside the CDR3, is EAGVVQSPRYKIIEKKQPVAFWCNPISGHNTLYWYLQNLGQGPELLIRYENEEAVDDSQLPKDRFSAERLKGVDSTLKIQPAELGDSAVYLCASSTPDSHNEQFFGPGTRLTVL.